The entry below gives a single TCR beta chain sequence along with its context. The sample is drawn from a study of shared clonotypes between healthy human individuals. Overall study: Per donor, CD8 memory used one plate, CD8 naive used two, CD4 memory used three and CD4 naive used three.

With 8 bases removed from V and 1 base from J, the gap between germline ends came to 26 bases. The CDR3 length is 18 residues. Germline-derived CDR1 and CDR2 are MNHEY and SMNVEV (reference sequence). TCRdb's table, derived via immunoSEQ multiplex PCR, lists solely in-frame clones and lacks some. The data show some 700,000 clones, 90% seen once. The chain joins TRBV27 to TRBJ1-1; D gene ambiguous. The receptor was isolated from a man aged 18 to 30 in good health. Some clones in this sample may be carry-over from other donors' samples. Sequencing was performed on memory CD8+ T cells from PBMCs. Subset in this sample: CD45RO+ cells pooled with CCR7-negative TemRA cells. Here the CDR3 reads CASSNLAGPRESNTEAFF. The CDR3 DNA is TGTGCCAGCTCAAATCTCGCGGGTCCCCGGGAGTCGAACACTGAAGCTTTCTTT.